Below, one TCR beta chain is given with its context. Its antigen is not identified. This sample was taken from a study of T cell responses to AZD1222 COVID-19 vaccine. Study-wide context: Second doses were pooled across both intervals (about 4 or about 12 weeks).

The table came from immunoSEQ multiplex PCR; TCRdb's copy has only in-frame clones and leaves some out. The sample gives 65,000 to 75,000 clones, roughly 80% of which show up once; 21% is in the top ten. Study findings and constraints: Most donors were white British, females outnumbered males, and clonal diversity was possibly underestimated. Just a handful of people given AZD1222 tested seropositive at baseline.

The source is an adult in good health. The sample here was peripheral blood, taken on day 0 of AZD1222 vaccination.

For the CDR3, the DNA is TGTGCCAGCAGCGAAACATCCCCGGGACAGAGGAGCTCCTACGAGCAGTACTTC. Its protein product is CASSETSPGQRSSYEQYF. The rearrangement links TRBV9 to TRBJ2-7, with 7 bases identical to TRBD1. The V gene's germline CDR1 is SGDLS and CDR2 YYNGEE. V gave up 3 bases and J gave up 0 bases; unmatched junction bases: 15. This CDR3 region has 18 residues.